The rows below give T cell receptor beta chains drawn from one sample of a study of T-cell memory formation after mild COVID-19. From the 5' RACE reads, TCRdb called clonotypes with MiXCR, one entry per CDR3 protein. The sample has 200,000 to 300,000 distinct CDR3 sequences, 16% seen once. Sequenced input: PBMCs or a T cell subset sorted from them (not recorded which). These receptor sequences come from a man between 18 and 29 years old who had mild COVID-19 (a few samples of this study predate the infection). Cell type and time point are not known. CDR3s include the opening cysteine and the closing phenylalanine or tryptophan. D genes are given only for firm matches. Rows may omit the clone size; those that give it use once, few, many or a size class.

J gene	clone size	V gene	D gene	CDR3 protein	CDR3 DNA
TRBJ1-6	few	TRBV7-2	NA	CASSLRQSSYNSPLHF	TGTGCCAGCAGCTTACGGCAGAGCTCCTATAATTCACCCCTCCACTTT
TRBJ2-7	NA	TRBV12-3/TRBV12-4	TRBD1	CASSINRDRVGYEQYF	TGTGCCAGCAGCATAAACCGGGACAGGGTAGGCTACGAGCAGTACTTC
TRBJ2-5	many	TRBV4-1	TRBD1	CASSSGQGRETQYF	TGCGCCAGCAGCAGCGGACAGGGTAGAGAGACCCAGTACTTC
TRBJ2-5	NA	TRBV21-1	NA	CASRETQYF	TGTGCCAGCAGGGAGACCCAGTACTTC
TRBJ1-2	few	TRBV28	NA	CASTFGRRGYGYTF	TGTGCCAGCACCTTTGGTCGGAGGGGGTATGGCTACACCTTC
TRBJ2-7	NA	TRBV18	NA	CASSPPAGSYEQYF	TGTGCCAGCTCACCACCGGCAGGTTCCTACGAGCAGTACTTC
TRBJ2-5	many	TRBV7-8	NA	CASTIGETQYF	TGTGCCAGCACCATCGGAGAGACCCAGTACTTC
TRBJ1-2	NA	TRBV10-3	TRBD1	CAISEPGQRPSYGYTF	TGTGCCATCAGTGAGCCGGGACAGAGGCCCTCCTATGGCTACACCTTC
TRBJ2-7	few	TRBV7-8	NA	CASSFLLNLRAASYEQYF	TGTGCCAGCAGCTTCCTCTTGAACCTCCGGGCGGCTTCCTACGAGCAGTACTTC
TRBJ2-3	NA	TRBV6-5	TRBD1	CASSYDGTVTDTQYF	TGTGCCAGCAGTTACGACGGGACAGTCACAGATACGCAGTATTTT
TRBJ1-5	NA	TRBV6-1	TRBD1	CASSEGTGPNQPQHF	TGTGCCAGCAGTGAAGGGACAGGGCCGAATCAGCCCCAGCATTTT
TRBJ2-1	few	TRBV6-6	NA	CASSYWRPPSGEQFF	TGTGCCAGCAGTTACTGGCGGCCGCCTAGTGGTGAGCAGTTCTTC
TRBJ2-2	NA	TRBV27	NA	CASSFTGAGELFF	TGTGCCAGCAGTTTTACGGGGGCCGGGGAGCTGTTTTTT
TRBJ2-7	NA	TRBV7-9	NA	CASSLAGPSSYEQYF	TGTGCCAGCAGCTTAGCAGGGCCCTCCTCCTACGAGCAGTACTTC
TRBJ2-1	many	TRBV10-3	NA	CAITYSDIYNEQFF	TGTGCCATCACCTATAGTGATATCTACAATGAGCAGTTCTTC
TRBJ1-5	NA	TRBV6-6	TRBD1	CASSPGQGIKPQHF	TGTGCCAGCAGCCCGGGACAGGGAATTAAGCCCCAGCATTTT
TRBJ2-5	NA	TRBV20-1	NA	CSAREGGETQYF	TGCAGTGCTAGAGAGGGGGGAGAGACCCAGTACTTC
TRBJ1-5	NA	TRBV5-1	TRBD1	CASSEGTGRNQPQHF	TGCGCCAGCAGCGAAGGGACAGGGAGGAATCAGCCCCAGCATTTT
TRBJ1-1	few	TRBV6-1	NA	CASSGAGLGWTEAFF	TGTGCCAGCAGTGGGGCAGGGTTAGGATGGACTGAAGCTTTCTTT
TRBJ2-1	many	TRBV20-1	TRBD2	CSARGSSGETYNEQFF	TGCAGTGCTAGAGGTTCTAGCGGGGAGACCTACAATGAGCAGTTCTTC
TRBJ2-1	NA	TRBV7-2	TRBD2	CASSSAYRTRFHNEQFF	TGTGCCAGCAGCAGCGCATACAGGACTAGGTTTCACAATGAGCAGTTCTTC
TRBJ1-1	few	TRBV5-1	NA	CASSNRAAEAFF	TGCGCCAGCAGCAATAGGGCGGCTGAAGCTTTCTTT
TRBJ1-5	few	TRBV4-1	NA	CASSQDPPWNQPQHF	TGCGCCAGCAGCCAAGATCCCCCTTGGAATCAGCCCCAGCATTTT
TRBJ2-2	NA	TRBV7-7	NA	CASSLERNGELFF	TGTGCTAGCAGCTTGGAAAGGAACGGGGAGCTGTTTTTT
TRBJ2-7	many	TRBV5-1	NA	CASSDRLYEQYF	TGCGCCAGCAGCGACCGACTCTACGAGCAGTACTTC
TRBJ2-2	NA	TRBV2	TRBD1	CASREYRDRVTGELFF	TGTGCCAGCAGAGAATACCGAGACAGGGTCACCGGGGAGCTGTTTTTT
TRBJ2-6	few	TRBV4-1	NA	CASSQVGAGANVLTF	TGCGCCAGCAGCCAAGTGGGGGCTGGGGCCAACGTCCTGACTTTC
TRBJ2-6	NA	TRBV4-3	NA	CASSQDAPGSGANVLTF	TGCGCCAGCAGCCAAGATGCCCCAGGCTCTGGGGCCAACGTCCTGACTTTC
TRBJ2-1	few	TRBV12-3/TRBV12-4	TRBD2	CASSLPGTNHEQFF	TGTGCCAGCAGTTTGCCCGGGACTAACCATGAGCAGTTCTTC
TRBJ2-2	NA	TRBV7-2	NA	CASSLEFRSGELFF	TGTGCCAGCAGCTTAGAGTTTCGGTCCGGGGAGCTGTTTTTT
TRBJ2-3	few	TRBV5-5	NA	CASSLGAGGDTQYF	TGTGCCAGCAGCTTGGGTGCGGGTGGAGATACGCAGTATTTT
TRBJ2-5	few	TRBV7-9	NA	CASRQDLSETQYF	TGTGCCAGCAGACAGGACCTCTCAGAGACCCAGTACTTC
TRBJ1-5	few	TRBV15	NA	CATSRDGYQPQHF	TGTGCCACCAGCAGAGATGGGTATCAGCCCCAGCATTTT
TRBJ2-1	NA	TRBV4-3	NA	CASSQETANEQFF	TGCGCCAGCAGCCAAGAAACGGCCAATGAGCAGTTCTTC
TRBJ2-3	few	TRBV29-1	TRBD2	CSVARTSGRDTQYF	TGCAGCGTCGCTAGGACTAGCGGGCGGGATACGCAGTATTTT
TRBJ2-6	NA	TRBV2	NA	CASTGLGSAGANVLTF	TGTGCCAGCACTGGTCTCGGGAGCGCTGGGGCCAACGTCCTGACTTTC
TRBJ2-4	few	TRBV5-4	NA	CASSTDQFSKNIQYF	TGTGCCAGCAGCACAGACCAATTCAGTAAAAACATTCAGTACTTC
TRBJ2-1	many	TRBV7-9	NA	CASSSGGGSLNEQFF	TGTGCCAGCAGCTCAGGGGGGGGAAGCCTCAATGAGCAGTTCTTC
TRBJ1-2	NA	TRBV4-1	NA	CASSQLTPFYGYTF	TGCGCCAGCAGCCAGCTGACACCTTTCTATGGCTACACCTTC
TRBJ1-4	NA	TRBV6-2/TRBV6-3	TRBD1	CASSSYRDSNEKLFF	TGTGCCAGCAGCAGTTACCGGGACAGCAATGAAAAACTGTTTTTT
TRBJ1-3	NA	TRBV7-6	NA	CASSYSGSSGNTIYF	TGTGCCAGCAGTTACAGCGGATCGTCTGGAAACACCATATATTTT
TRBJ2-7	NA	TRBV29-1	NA	CSVADTSYEQYF	TGCAGCGTTGCTGACACATCCTACGAGCAGTACTTC
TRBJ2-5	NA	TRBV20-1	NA	CSANRLIQETQYF	TGCAGTGCTAACCGACTCATACAAGAGACCCAGTACTTC